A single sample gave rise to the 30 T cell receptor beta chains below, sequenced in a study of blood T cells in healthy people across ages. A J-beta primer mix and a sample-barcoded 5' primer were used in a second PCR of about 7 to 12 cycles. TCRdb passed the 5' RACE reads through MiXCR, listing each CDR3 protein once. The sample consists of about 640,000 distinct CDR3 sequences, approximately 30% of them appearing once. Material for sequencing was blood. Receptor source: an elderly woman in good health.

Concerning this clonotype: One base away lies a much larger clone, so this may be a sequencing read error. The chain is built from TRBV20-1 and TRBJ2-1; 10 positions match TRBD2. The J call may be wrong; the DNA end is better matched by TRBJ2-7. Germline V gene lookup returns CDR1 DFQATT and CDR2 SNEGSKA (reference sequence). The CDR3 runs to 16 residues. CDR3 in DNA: TGCAGTGCTAGGGTAGCGGGGGGCTCCTCCTACAATGAGCAGTACTTC. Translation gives CSARVAGGSSYNEQYF.

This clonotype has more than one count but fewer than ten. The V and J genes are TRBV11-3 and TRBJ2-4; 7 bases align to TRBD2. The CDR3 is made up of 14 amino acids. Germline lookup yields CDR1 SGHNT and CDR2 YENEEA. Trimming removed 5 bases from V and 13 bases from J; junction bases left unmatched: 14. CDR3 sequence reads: CASSPGGPPIAQYF. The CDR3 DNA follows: TGTGCCAGCAGCCCGGGGGGTCCGCCAATAGCCCAGTACTTC.

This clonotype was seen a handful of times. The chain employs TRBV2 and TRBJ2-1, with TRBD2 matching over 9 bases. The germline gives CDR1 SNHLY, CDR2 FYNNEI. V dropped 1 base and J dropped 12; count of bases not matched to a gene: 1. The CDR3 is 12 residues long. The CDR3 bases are TGTGCCAGCAGTGAAGGGGGACTAGCGCAGTTCTTC. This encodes CASSEGGLAQFF.

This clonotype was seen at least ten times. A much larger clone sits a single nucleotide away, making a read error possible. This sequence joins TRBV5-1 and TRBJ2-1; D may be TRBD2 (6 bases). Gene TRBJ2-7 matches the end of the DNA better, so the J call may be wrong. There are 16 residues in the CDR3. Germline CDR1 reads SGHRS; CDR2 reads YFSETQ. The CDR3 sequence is CASSVVPGSSYNEQYF. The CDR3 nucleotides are TGCGCCAGCAGTGTCGTACCCGGGAGCTCCTACAATGAGCAGTACTTC.

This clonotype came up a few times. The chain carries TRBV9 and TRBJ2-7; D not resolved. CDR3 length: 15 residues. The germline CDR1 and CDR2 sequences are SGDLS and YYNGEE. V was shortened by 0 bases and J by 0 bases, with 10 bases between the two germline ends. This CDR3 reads CASSVEGTSSYEQYF. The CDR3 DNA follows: TGTGCCAGCAGCGTAGAGGGCACGAGCTCCTACGAGCAGTACTTC.

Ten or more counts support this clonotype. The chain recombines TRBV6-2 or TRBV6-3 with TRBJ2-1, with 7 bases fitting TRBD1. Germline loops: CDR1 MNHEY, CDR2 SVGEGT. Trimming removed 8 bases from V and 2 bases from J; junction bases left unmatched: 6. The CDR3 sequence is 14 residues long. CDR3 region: CASAYRGTYNEQFF. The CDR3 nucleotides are TGTGCCAGCGCCTACAGGGGTACCTACAATGAGCAGTTCTTC.

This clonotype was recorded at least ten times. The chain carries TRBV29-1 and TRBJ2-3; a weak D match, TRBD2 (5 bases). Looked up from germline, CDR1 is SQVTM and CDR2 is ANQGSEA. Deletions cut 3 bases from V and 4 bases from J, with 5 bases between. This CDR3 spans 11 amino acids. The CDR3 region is CSVERADTQYF. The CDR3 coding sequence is TGCAGCGTTGAGAGGGCAGATACGCAGTATTTT.

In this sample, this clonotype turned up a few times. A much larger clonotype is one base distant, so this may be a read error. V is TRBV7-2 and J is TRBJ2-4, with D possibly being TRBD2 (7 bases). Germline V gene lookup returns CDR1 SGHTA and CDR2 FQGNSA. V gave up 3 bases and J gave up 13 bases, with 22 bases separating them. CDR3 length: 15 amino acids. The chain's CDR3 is CASSLGGGSANEQYF. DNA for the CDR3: TGTGCCAGCAGCTTGGGGGGGGGCTCTGCCAATGAGCAGTACTTC. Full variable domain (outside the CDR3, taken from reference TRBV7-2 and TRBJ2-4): GAGVSQSPSNKVTEKGKDVELRCDPISGHTALYWYRQSLGQGLEFLIYFQGNSAPDKSGLPSDRFSAERTGGSVSTLTIQRTQQEDSAVYLCASSLGGGSANEQYFGAGTRLSVL.

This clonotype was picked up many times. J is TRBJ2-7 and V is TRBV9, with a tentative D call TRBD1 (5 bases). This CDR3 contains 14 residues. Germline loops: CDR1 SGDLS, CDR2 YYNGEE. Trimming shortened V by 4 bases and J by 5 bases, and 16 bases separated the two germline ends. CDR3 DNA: TGTGCCAGCAGCCTCCTTGGGGCTGACAACGAGCAGTACTTC. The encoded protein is CASSLLGADNEQYF.

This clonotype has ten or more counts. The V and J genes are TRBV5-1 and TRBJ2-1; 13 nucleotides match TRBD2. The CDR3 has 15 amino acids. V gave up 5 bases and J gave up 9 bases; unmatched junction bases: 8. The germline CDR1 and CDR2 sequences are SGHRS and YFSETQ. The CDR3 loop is CASSWTSGGQGEQFF. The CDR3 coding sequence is TGCGCCAGCAGTTGGACTAGCGGGGGCCAAGGTGAGCAGTTCTTC.

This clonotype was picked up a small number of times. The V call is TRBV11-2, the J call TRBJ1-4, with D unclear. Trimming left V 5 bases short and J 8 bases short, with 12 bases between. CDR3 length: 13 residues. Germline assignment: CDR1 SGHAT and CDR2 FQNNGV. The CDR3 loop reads CASSPIAQEKLFF. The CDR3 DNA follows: TGTGCCAGCAGCCCCATAGCACAGGAAAAACTGTTTTTT.

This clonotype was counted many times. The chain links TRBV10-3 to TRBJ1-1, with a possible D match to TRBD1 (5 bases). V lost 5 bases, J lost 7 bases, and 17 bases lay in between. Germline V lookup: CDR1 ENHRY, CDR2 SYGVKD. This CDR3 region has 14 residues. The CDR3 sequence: CAISFDGGKDEAFF. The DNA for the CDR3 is TGTGCCATCAGTTTCGACGGGGGGAAGGATGAAGCTTTCTTT.

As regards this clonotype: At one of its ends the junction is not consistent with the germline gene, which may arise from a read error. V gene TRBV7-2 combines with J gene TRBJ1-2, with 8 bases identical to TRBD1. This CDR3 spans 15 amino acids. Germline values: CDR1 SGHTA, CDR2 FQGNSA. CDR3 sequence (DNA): TGTGCCGGCAGCCCTCGGACAGGGACCAACTATGGCTACACCTTC. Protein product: CAGSPRTGTNYGYTF.

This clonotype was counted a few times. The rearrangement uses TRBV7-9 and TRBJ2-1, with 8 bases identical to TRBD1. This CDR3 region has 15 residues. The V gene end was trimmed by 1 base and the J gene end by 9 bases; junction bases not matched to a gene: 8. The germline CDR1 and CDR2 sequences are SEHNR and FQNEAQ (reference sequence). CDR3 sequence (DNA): TGTGCCAGCAGCTTAGATGGACAGGGTTATGGTGAGCAGTTCTTC. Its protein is CASSLDGQGYGEQFF.

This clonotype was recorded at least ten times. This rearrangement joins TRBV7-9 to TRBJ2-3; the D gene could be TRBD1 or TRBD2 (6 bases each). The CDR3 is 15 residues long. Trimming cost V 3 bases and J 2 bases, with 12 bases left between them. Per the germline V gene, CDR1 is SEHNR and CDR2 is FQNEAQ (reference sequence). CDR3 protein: CASSFGGDNTDTQYF. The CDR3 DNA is TGTGCCAGCAGCTTTGGCGGGGACAACACAGATACGCAGTATTTT.

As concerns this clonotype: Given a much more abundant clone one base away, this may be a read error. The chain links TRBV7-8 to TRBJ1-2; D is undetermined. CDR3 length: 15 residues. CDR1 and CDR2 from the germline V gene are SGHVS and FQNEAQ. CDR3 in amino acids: CASNLAPGVGNGYTF. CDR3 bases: TGTGCCAGCAACTTAGCCCCAGGCGTAGGTAATGGCTACACCTTC.

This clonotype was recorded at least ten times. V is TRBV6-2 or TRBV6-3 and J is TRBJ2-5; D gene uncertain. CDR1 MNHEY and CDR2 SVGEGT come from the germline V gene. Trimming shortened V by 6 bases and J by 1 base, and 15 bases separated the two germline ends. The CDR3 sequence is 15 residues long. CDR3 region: CASRTGYFTQETQYF. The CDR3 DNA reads TGTGCCAGCAGAACGGGCTACTTCACCCAAGAGACCCAGTACTTC.

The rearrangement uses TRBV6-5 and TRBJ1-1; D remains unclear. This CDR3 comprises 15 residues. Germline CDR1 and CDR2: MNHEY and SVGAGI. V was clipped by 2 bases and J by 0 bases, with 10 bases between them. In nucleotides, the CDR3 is TGTGCCAGCAGTTACGAAGGAGGAATGAACACTGAAGCTTTCTTT. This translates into CASSYEGGMNTEAFF.

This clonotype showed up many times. CDR3 nucleotide sequence: TGCGCCAGCAGCTGGACCGACCGCTACACTGAAGCTTTCTTT. Residues: CASSWTDRYTEAFF. The rearrangement uses TRBV5-1 and TRBJ1-1, with D unresolved. The V end was cut by 3 bases, the J end by 3 bases, with 12 bases between. This CDR3 spans 14 amino acids. The germline V gene has CDR1 SGHRS and CDR2 YFSETQ. Full variable domain (remainder filled in from reference TRBV5-1 and TRBJ1-1): KAGVTQTPRYLIKTRGQQVTLSCSPISGHRSVSWYQQTPGQGLQFLFEYFSETQRNKGNFPGRFSGRQFSNSRSEMNVSTLELGDSALYLCASSWTDRYTEAFFGQGTRLTVV.

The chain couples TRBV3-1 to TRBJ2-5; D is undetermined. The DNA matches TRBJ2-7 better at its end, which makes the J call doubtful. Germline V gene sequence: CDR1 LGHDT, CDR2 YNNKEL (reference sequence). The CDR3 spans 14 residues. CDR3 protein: CASSQVNVRGEQYF. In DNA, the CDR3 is TGTGCCAGCAGCCAAGTAAACGTCCGAGGCGAGCAGTACTTC.

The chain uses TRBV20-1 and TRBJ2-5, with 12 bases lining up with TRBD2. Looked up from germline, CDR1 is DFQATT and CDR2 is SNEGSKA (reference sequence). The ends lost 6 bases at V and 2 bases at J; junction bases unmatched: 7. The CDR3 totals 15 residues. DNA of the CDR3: TGCAGTGCCAGGACTAGCGGGACCGAACAAGAGACCCAGTACTTC. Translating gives CSARTSGTEQETQYF.

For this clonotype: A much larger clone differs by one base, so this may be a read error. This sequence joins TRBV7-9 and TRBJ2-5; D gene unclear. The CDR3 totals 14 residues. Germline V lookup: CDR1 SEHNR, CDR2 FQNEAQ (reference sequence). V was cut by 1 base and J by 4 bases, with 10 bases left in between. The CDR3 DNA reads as TGTGCCAGCAGCTTAGGAGGCAAACGAGAGACCCAGTACTTC. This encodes CASSLGGKRETQYF.

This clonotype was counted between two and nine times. This CDR3 reads CASSSTTGTGFLNEQYF. CDR3 nucleotide sequence: TGTGCCAGCAGTTCAACCACCGGGACAGGGTTTTTGAACGAGCAGTACTTC. The chain links TRBV27 to TRBJ2-7; TRBD1 matches at 9 bases. Losses at the gene ends were 4 bases for V and 5 bases for J; bases not matched to a gene: 15. The CDR3 is 17 amino acids. The V gene's germline CDR1 is MNHEY and CDR2 SMNVEV (reference sequence).

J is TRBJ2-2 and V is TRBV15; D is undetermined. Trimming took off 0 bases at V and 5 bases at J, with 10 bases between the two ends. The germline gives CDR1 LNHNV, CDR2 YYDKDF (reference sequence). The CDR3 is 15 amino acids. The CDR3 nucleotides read TGTGCCACCAGCAGAGAAACGGGCTGGACCGGGGAGCTGTTTTTT. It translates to CATSRETGWTGELFF.

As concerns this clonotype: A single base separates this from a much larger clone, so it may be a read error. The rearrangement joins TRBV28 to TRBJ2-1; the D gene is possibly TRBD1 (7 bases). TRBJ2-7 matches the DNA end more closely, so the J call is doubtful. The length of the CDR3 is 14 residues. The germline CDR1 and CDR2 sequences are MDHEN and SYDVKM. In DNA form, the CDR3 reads TGTGCCAGTCGGAGGGGGCGAGGGTACAATGAGCAGTACTTC. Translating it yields CASRRGRGYNEQYF.

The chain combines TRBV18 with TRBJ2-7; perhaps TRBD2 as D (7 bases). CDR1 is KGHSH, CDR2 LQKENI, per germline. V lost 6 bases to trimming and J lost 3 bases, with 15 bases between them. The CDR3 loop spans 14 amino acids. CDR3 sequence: CASSDKGGGYEQYF. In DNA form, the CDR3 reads TGTGCCAGCTCCGACAAAGGGGGGGGCTACGAGCAGTACTTC.

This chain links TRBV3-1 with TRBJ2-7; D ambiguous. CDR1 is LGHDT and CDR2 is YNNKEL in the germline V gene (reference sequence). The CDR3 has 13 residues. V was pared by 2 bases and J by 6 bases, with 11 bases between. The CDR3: CASSQPSQIEQYF. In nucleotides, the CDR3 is TGTGCCAGCAGCCAACCCTCTCAGATCGAGCAGTACTTC.

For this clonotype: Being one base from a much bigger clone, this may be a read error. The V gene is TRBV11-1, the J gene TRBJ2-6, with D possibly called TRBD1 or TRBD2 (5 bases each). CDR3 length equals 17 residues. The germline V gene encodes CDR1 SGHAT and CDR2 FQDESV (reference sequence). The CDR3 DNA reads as TGTGCCAGCAGCTTAAGGGACCTACGCTCTGGGACCAACGTCCTGACTTTC. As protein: CASSLRDLRSGTNVLTF.

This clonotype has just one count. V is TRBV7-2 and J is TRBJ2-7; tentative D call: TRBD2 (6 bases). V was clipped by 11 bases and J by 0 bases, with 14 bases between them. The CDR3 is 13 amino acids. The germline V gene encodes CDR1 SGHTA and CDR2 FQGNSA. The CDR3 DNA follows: TGTGCCGCGGGGCGGCTAAGCTCCTACGAGCAGTACTTC. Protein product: CAAGRLSSYEQYF.

The CDR3 sequence: CASSYGTGNEKLFF. Here the CDR3 DNA reads TGTGCCAGCAGTTACGGGACGGGCAATGAAAAACTGTTTTTT. The gene calls are TRBV6-5 and TRBJ1-4; a weak D match, TRBD1 (5 bases). The CDR3 loop spans 14 amino acids. Trimming stripped 2 bases from V and 5 bases from J, with 9 bases between. Looked up from germline, CDR1 is MNHEY and CDR2 is SVGAGI.